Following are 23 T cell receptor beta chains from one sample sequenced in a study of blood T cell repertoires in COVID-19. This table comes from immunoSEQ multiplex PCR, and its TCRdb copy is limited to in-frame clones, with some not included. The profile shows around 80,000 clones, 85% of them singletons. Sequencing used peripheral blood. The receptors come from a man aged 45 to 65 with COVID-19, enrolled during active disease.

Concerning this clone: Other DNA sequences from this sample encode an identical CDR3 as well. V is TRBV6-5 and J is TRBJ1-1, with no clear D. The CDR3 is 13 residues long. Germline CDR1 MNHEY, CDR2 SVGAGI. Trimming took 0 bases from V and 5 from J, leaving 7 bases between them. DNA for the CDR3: TGTGCCAGCAGTTACTCGAGAGGGACTGAAGCTTTCTTT. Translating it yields CASSYSRGTEAFF.

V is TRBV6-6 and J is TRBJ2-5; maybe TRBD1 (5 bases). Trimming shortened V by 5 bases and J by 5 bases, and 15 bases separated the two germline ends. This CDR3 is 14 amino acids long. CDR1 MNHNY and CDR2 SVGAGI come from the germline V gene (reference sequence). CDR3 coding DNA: TGTGCCAGCAGTACATCAGGGTTGAGGGAGACCCAGTACTTC. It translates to CASSTSGLRETQYF.

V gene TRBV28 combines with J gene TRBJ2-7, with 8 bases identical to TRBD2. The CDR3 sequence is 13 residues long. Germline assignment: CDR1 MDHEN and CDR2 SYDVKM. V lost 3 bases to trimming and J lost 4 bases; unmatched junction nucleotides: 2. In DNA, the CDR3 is TGTGCCAGCAGTTTCGGACTAGCTTACGAGCAGTACTTC. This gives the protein CASSFGLAYEQYF.

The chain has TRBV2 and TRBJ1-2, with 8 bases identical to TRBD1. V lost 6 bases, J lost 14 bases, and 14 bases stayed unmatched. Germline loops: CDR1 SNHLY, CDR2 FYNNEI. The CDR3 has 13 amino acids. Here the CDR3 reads CASRPQGAQDPTF. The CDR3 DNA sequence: TGTGCCAGCAGACCCCAGGGGGCGCAGGACCCAACCTTC.

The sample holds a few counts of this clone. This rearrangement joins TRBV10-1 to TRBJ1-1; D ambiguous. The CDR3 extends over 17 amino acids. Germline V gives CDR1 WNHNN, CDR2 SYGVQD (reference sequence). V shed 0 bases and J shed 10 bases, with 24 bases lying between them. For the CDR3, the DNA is TGCGCCAGCAGTGAGTCTCGTGGGCAGGCCGGATCGGCGGGAGCTTTCTTT. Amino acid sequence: CASSESRGQAGSAGAFF.

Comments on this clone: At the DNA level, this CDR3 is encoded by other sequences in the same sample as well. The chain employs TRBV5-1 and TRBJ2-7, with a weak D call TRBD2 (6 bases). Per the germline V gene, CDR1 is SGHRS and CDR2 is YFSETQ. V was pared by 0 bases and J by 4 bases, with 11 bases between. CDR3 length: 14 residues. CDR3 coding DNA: TGCGCCAGCAGCTTGGCTGGGGGGAGATACGAGCAGTACTTC. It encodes CASSLAGGRYEQYF.

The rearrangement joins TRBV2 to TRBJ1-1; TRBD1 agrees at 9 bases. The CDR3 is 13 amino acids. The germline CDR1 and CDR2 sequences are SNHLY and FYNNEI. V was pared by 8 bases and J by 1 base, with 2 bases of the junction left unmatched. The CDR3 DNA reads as TGTGCCAGCCGGGACAGGGAGAACACTGAAGCTTTCTTT. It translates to CASRDRENTEAFF.

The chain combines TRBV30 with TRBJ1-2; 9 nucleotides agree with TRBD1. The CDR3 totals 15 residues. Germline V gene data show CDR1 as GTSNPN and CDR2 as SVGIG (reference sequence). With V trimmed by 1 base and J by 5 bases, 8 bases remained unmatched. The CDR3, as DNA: TGTGCCTGGAGTGGTGGACAGGGGTTATGGTATGGCTACACCTTC. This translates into CAWSGGQGLWYGYTF.

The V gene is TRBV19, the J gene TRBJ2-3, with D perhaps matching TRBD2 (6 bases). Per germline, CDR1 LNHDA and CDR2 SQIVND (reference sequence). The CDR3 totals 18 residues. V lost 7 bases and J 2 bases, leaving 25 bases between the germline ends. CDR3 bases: TGTGCCAGTACCCTAAGAGGGCTGGGACTTATTGACACAGATACGCAGTATTTT. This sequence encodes CASTLRGLGLIDTDTQYF.

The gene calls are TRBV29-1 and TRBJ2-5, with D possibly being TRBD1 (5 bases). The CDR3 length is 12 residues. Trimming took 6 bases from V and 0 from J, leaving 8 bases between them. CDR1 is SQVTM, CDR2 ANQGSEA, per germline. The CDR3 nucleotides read TGCAGCGTAAGGACAAACCAAGAGACCCAGTACTTC. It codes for CSVRTNQETQYF.

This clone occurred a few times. The CDR3 here is CASSQEFGVRGPGELFF. The CDR3 DNA is TGTGCCAGCAGCCAAGAGTTCGGGGTGCGGGGTCCCGGGGAGCTGTTTTTT. The rearrangement links TRBV3-1 (or the pseudogene TRBV3-2) to TRBJ2-2; D perhaps matches TRBD2 (6 bases). The germline V gene has CDR1 LGHDT and CDR2 YNNKEL (reference sequence). The CDR3 spans 17 residues. V lost 0 bases and J 6 bases, leaving 17 bases between the germline ends.

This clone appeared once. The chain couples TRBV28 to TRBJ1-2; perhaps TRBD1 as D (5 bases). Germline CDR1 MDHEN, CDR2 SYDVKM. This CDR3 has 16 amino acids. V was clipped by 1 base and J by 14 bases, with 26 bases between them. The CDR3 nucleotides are TGTGCCAGCAGTTTATACGGTGCCGCCGGCCTAACTCGGGGGACCTTC. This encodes CASSLYGAAGLTRGTF.

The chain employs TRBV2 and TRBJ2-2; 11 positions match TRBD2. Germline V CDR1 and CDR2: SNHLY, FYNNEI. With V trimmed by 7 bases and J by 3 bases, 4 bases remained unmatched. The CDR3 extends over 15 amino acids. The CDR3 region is CASKTSGIDTGELFF. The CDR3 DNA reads TGTGCCAGCAAGACTAGCGGGATTGACACCGGGGAGCTGTTTTTT.

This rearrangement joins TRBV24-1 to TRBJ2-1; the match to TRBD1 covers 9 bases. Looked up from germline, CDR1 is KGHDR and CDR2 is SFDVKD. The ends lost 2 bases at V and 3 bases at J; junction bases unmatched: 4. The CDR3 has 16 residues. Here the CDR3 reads CATSDSYRGLYNEQFF. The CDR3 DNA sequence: TGTGCCACCAGTGATTCATACAGGGGGCTCTACAATGAGCAGTTCTTC.

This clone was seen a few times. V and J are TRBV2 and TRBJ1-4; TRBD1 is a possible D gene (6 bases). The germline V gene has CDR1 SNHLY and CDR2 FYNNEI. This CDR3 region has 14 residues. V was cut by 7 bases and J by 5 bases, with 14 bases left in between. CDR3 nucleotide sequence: TGTGCCAGCAACCGACAGGACCGAAATGAAAAACTGTTTTTT. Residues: CASNRQDRNEKLFF.

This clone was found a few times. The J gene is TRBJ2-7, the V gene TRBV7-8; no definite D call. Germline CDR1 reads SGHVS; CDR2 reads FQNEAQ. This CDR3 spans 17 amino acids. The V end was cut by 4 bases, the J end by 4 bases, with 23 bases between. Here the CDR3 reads CASSYKSVIRGNYEQYF. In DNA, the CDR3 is TGTGCCAGCAGCTATAAAAGCGTAATCCGAGGAAATTACGAGCAGTACTTC. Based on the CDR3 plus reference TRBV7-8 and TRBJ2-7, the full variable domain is GAGVSQSPRYKVAKRGQDVALRCDPISGHVSLFWYQQALGQGPEFLTYFQNEAQLDKSGLPSDRFFAERPEGSVSTLKIQRTQQEDSAVYLCASSYKSVIRGNYEQYFGPGTRLTVT.

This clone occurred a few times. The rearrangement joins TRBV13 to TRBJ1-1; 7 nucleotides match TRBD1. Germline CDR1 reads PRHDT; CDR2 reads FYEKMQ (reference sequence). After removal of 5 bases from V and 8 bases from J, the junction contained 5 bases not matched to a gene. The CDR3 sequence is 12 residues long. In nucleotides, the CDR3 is TGTGCCAGCAGCCTCCGACAGGGCGAAGCTTTCTTT. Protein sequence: CASSLRQGEAFF.

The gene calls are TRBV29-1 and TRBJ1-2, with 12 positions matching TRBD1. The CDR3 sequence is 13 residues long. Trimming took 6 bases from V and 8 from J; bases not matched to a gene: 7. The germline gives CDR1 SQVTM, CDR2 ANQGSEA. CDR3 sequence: CSVRGQGALGYTF. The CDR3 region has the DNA TGCAGCGTGAGGGGACAGGGGGCTCTAGGCTACACCTTC. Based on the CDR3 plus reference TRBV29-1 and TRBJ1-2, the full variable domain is SAVISQKPSRDICQRGTSLTIQCQVDSQVTMMFWYRQQPGQSLTLIATANQGSEATYESGFVIDKFPISRPNLTFSTLTVSNMSPEDSSIYLCSVRGQGALGYTFGSGTRLTVV.

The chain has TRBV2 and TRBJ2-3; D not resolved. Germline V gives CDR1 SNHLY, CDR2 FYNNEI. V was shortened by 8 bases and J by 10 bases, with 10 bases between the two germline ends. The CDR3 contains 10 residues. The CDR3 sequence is CASGNTAQYF. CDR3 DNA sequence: TGTGCCAGCGGAAATACAGCGCAGTATTTT.

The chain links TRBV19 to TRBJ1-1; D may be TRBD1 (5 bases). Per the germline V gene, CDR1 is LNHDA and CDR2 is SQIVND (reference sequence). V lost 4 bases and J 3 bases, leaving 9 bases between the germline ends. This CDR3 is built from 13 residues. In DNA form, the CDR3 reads TGTGCCAGTAGTACTGGGACTTACACTGAAGCTTTCTTT. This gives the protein CASSTGTYTEAFF.

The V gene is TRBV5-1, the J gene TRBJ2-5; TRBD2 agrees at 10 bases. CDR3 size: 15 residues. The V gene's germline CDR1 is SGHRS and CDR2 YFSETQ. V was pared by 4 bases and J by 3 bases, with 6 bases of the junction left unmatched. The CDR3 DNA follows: TGCGCCAGCAGCCGGACTAGCGGCTGGGAAGAGACCCAGTACTTC. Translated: CASSRTSGWEETQYF.

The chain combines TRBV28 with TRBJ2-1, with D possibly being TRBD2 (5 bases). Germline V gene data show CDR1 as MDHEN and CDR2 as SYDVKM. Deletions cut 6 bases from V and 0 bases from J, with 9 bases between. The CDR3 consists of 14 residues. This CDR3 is CASSRRTSYNEQFF. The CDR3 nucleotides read TGTGCCAGCAGCCGGAGGACCTCCTACAATGAGCAGTTCTTC.

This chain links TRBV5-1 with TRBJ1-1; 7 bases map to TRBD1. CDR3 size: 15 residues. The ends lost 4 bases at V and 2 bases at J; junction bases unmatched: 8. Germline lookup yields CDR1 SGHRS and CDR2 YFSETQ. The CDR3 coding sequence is TGCGCCAGCAGCCAATCGGGACAGATTAACACTGAAGCTTTCTTT. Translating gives CASSQSGQINTEAFF.